This T cell receptor beta chain was observed in a study of metastatic and nonmetastatic thyroid tumors (dated by TCRdb to 2020 to 2021). At the level of the whole study: For patients with malignant and with benign thyroid disease, the researchers compared repertoires between peripheral blood samples and tumor or nodule tissue samples.

This clone was counted at least ten times. Its antigen is still unknown. No base quality values were provided; no much bigger clone lies one nucleotide off. The CDR3 runs 16 residues from the cysteine to the phenylalanine. Of all the DNA, just the CDR3 is kept, 48 bases in frame from base 1. V and J lose 2 bases and 4 bases, and a span of 16 bases separates them. CDR1 SGHTA and CDR2 FQGNSA were looked up in the germline V gene. Beyond this particular receptor, the publication reports: In both blood and tumor samples, malignant tumors were reported to have significantly higher TCR beta diversity than benign nodules.

The library relied on PCR. The instrument given in TCRdb is Illumina HiSeq 4000. The TCR beta-chain CDR3 region of each patient was profiled by high-throughput sequencing. Per the original workflow: Drawing on CDR3 differences between clinicopathological groups, the researchers built a classifier meant to tell apart patients with distant-metastatic papillary thyroid cancer. Repertoire diversity was assessed with the Shannon index, and tumor-blood repertoire similarity with the Morisita-Horn index. The public sequencing data were trimmed at Q25 with fastp and processed into clonotypes with MiXCR by TCRdb, which kept only in-frame beta chains. TCRdb, not the original authors, processed these V and J calls. The sample records 20,000 to 25,000 clones, less than 15% of which are singletons. The ten top clones hold more than 12% of the sample. Before undergoing thyroid surgery, none of the patients had been given any kind of treatment. Patient clinical samples collected from about 2012 to 2018 were retrospectively analysed using T-cell receptor beta sequencing.

The sample consisted of tumor tissue. The V and J segments used are TRBV7-2 and TRBJ2-3; the D call is possibly TRBD1 or TRBD2, each sharing 6 bases. The sequence derives from a female donor with papillary thyroid cancer or a benign thyroid nodule (not recorded which). Some clones in this sample may be carry-over from other donors' samples. CDR3 loop: CASSLFGWGAADTQYF. The DNA sequence is given as TGTGCCAGCAGCTTATTCGGGTGGGGGGCGGCAGATACGCAGTATTTT. The full variable domain, completed from the reference TRBV7-2 and TRBJ2-3 proteins outside the CDR3, reads GAGVSQSPSNKVTEKGKDVELRCDPISGHTALYWYRQSLGQGLEFLIYFQGNSAPDKSGLPSDRFSAERTGGSVSTLTIQRTQQEDSAVYLCASSLFGWGAADTQYFGPGTRLTVL.